The following is a T cell receptor beta chain sequence with its context. The antigen remains unidentified. The data are from a study of regulatory T cells in long-lasting Graves disease. Study observations and caveats: New patients shared 800 to 1,000 public clonotypes, fewer than the approximately 2,500 shared by persistent patients.

This CDR3 comprises 15 residues. The V end lost 6 bases, the J end lost 4 bases, and 13 bases lay between the germline ends. The germline V gene encodes CDR1 WSHSY and CDR2 SAAADI. The sample's time point: persistent/refractory GD, antithyroid drugs over 5 years with positive TRAb. The authors made the TCR library using RNA they extracted from PBMCs. TCR beta libraries were built with iRepertoire HTBI primers and Arm-PCR of CDR3 regions. Each CDR3 protein is one row after TCRdb ran MiXCR on the multiplex PCR reads. The sample yields hundreds of thousands of distinct CDR3 sequences, around 20% seen once.

The V gene is TRBV10-2, the J gene TRBJ1-6; D gene ambiguous. This clonotype was obtained from a female donor with Graves disease. This material consisted of peripheral blood mononuclear cells (PBMCs), taken when the disease was refractory, from a patient treated with antithyroid drugs. The CDR3 DNA reads as TGCGCCAGCAGGGACGCCGGGGATTATAATTCACCCCTCCACTTT. Protein sequence: CASRDAGDYNSPLHF.